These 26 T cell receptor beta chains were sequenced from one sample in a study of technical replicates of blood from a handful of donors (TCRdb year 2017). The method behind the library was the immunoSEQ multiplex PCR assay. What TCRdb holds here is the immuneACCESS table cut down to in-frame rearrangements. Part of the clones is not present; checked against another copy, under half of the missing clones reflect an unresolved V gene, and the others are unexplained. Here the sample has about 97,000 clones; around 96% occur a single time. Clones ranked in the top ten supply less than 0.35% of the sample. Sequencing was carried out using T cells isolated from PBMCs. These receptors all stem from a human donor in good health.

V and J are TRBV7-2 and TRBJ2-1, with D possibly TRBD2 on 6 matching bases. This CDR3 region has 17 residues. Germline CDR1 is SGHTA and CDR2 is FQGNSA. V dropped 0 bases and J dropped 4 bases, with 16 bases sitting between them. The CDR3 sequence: CASSLASPSGSYNEQFF. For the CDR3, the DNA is TGTGCCAGCAGCTTAGCGAGCCCCAGCGGGTCTTACAATGAGCAGTTCTTC.

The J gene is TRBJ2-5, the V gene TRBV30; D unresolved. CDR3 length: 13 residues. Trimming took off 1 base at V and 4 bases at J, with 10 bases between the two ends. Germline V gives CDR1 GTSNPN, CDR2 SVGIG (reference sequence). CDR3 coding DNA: TGTGCCTGGAGTGGTGCCTCGGGAGAGACCCAGTACTTC. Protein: CAWSGASGETQYF.

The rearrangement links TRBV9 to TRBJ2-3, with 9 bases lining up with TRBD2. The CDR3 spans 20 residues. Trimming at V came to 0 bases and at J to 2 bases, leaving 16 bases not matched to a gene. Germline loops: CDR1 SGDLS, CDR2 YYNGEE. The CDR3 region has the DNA TGTGCCAGCAGCGTAGCCCAGGGGTTCCCTCTAGCGGGAACCACAGATACGCAGTATTTT. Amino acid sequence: CASSVAQGFPLAGTTDTQYF.

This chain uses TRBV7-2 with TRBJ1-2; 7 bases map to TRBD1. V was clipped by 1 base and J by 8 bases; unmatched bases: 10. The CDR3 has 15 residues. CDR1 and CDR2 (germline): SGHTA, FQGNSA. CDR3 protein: CASSLVLTGLGGYTF. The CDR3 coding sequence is TGTGCCAGCAGCTTAGTTTTGACAGGGCTGGGAGGCTACACCTTC. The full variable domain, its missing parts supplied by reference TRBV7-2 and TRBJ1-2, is GAGVSQSPSNKVTEKGKDVELRCDPISGHTALYWYRQSLGQGLEFLIYFQGNSAPDKSGLPSDRFSAERTGGSVSTLTIQRTQQEDSAVYLCASSLVLTGLGGYTFGSGTRLTVV.

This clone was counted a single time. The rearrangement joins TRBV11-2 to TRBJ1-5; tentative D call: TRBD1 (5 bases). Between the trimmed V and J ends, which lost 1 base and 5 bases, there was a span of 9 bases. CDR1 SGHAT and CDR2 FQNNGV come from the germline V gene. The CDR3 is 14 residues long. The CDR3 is CASSLGWGDQPQHF. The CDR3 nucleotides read TGTGCCAGCAGCTTAGGCTGGGGGGATCAGCCCCAGCATTTT.

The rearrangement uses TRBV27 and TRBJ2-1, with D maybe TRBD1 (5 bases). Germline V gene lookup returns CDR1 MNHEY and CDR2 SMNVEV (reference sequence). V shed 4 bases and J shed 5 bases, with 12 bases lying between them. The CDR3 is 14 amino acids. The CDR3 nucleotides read TGTGCCAGCAGTTCAGGGCTGACTCACAATGAGCAGTTCTTC. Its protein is CASSSGLTHNEQFF.

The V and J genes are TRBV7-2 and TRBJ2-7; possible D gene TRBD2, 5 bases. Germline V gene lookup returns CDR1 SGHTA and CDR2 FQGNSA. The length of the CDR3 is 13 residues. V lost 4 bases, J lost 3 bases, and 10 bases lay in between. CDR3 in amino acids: CASSYSAYYEQYF. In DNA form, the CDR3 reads TGTGCCAGCAGCTATAGCGCGTACTACGAGCAGTACTTC.

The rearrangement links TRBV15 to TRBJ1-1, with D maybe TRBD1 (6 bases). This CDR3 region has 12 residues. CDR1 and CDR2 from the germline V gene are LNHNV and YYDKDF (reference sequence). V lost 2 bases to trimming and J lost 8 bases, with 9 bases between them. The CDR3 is CATSRTGTEAFF. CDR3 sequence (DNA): TGTGCCACCAGCAGAACAGGGACGGAAGCTTTCTTT.

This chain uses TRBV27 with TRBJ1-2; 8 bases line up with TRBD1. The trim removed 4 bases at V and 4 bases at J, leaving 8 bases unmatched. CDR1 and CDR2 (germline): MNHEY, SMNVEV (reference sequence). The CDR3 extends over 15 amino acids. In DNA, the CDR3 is TGTGCCAGCAGTTACGACACCACAGGGGGCTATGGCTACACCTTC. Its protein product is CASSYDTTGGYGYTF.

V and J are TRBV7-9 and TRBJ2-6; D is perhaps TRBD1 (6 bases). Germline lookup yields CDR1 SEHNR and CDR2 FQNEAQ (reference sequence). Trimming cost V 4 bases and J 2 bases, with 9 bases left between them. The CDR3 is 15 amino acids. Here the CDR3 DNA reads TGTGCCAGCAGCTCCACAGGGACTGGGGCCAACGTCCTGACTTTC. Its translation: CASSSTGTGANVLTF. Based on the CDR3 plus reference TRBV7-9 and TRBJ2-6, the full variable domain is DTGVSQNPRHKITKRGQNVTFRCDPISEHNRLYWYRQTLGQGPEFLTYFQNEAQLEKSRLLSDRFSAERPKGSFSTLEIQRTEQGDSAMYLCASSSTGTGANVLTFGAGSRLTVL.

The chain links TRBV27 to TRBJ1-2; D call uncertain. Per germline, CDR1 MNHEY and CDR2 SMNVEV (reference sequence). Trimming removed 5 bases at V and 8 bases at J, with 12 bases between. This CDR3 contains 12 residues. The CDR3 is CASSEGSTGYTF. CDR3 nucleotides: TGTGCCAGCAGTGAGGGATCAACCGGCTACACCTTC.

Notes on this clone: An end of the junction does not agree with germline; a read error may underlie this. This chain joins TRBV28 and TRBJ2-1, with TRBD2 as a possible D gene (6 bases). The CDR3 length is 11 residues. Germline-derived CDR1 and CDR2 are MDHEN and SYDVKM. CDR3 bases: TGCGGGACTGGGACCTACAATGAGCAGTTCTTC. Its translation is CGTGTYNEQFF.

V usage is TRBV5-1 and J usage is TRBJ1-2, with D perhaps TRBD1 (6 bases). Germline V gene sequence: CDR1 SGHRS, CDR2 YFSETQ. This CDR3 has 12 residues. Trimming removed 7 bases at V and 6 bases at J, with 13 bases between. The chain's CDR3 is CASRGGLDGYTF. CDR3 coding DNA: TGCGCCAGCCGGGGGGGGCTTGATGGCTACACCTTC.

In DNA, the CDR3 is TGTGCCAGCAGCTCGAGACTAGCGGGAGGCAACGAGCAGTACTTC. It is translated as CASSSRLAGGNEQYF. The chain combines TRBV11-2 with TRBJ2-7; TRBD2 aligns across 13 bases. The junction had 5 bases not matched to a gene; V was cut back by 4 bases and J by 5 bases. The germline gives CDR1 SGHAT, CDR2 FQNNGV. The CDR3 is 15 residues long. The entire variable domain, with the rest obtained from reference TRBV11-2 and TRBJ2-7, is as follows: EAGVAQSPRYKIIEKRQSVAFWCNPISGHATLYWYQQILGQGPKLLIQFQNNGVVDDSQLPKDRFSAERLKGVDSTLKIQPAKLEDSAVYLCASSSRLAGGNEQYFGPGTRLTVT.

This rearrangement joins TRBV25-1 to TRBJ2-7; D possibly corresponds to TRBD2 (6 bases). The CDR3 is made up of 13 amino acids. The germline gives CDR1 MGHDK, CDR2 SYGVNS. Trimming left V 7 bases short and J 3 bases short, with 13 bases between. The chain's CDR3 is CASNPYGGYEQYF. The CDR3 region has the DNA TGTGCCAGCAACCCCTACGGGGGCTACGAGCAGTACTTC.

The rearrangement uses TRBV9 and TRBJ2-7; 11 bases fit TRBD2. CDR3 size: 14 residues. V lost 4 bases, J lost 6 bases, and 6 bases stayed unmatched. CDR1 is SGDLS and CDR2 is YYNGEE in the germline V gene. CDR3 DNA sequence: TGTGCCAGCAGCCAACTAGCGGGAGACCCCGAGCAGTACTTC. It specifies CASSQLAGDPEQYF. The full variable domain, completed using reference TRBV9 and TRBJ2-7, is DSGVTQTPKHLITATGQRVTLRCSPRSGDLSVYWYQQSLDQGLQFLIQYYNGEERAKGNILERFSAQQFPDLHSELNLSSLELGDSALYFCASSQLAGDPEQYFGPGTRLTVT.

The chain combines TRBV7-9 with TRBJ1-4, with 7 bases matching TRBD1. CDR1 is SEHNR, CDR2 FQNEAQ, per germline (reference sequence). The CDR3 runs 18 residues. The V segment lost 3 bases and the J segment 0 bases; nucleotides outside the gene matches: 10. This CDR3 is CASSFGTAIGATNEKLFF. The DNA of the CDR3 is TGTGCCAGCAGCTTTGGGACAGCTATTGGGGCAACTAATGAAAAACTGTTTTTT.

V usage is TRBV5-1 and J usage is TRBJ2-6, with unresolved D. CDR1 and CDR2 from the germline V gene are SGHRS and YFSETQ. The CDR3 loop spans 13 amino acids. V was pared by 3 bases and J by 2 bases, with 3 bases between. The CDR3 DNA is TGCGCCAGCAGCTCTACTGGGGCCAACGTCCTGACTTTC. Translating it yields CASSSTGANVLTF.

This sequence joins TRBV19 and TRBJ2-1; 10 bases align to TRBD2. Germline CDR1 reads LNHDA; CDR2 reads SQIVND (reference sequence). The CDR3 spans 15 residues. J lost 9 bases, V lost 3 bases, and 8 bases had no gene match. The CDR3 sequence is CASSILAGGQGEQFF. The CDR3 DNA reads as TGTGCCAGTAGTATCTTAGCGGGAGGTCAGGGTGAGCAGTTCTTC.

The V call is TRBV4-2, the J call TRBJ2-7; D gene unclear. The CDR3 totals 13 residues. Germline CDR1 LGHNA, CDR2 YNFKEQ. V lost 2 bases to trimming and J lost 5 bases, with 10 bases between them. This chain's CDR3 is CASSQLAIHEQYF. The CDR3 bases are TGTGCCAGCAGCCAACTGGCAATCCACGAGCAGTACTTC.

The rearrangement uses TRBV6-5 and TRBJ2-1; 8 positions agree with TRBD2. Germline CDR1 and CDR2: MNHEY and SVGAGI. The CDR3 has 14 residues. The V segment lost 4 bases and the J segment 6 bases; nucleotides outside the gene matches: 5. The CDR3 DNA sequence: TGTGCCAGCAGTTCGGGACTAGTTAGCAATGAGCAGTTCTTC. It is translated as CASSSGLVSNEQFF.

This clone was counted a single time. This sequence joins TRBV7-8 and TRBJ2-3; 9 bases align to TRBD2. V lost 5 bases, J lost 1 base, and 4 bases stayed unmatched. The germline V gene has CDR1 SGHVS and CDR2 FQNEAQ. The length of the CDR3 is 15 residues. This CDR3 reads CASSRGGRGTDTQYF. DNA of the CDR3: TGTGCCAGCAGCAGGGGCGGGAGGGGCACAGATACGCAGTATTTT.

The CDR3 reads CAASGQAAHNSPLHF. The CDR3, as DNA: TGTGCCGCATCTGGACAGGCAGCCCATAATTCACCCCTCCACTTT. The J gene is TRBJ1-6, the V gene TRBV28, with 7 bases aligning to TRBD1. Germline loops: CDR1 MDHEN, CDR2 SYDVKM. Germline trimming cut 11 bases from V and 5 bases from J; bases unmatched to any gene: 12. This CDR3 contains 15 residues.

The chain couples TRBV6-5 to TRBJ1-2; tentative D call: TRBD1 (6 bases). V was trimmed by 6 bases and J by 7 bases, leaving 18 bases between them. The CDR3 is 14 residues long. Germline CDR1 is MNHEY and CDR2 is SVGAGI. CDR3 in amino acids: CASSRGRGVRGYTF. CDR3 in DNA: TGTGCCAGCAGCAGGGGAAGAGGTGTGCGTGGCTACACCTTC.

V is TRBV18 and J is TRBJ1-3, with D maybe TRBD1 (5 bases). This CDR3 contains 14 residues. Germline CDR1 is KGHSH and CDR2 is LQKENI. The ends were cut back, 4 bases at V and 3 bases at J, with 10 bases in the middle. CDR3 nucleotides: TGTGCCAGCTCACTTGGCAGGGATGGAAACACCATATATTTT. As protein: CASSLGRDGNTIYF. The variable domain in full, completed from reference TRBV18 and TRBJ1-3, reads NAGVMQNPRHLVRRRGQEARLRCSPMKGHSHVYWYRQLPEEGLKFMVYLQKENIIDESGMPKERFSAEFPKEGPSILRIQQVVRGDSAAYFCASSLGRDGNTIYFGEGSWLTVV.

CDR3 in DNA: TGTGCCAGCAGCGGGGGGGACCTTGGAGGGGCCGGGGAGCTGTTTTTT. Encoded protein: CASSGGDLGGAGELFF. This sequence joins TRBV9 and TRBJ2-2, with a tentative D call TRBD2 (6 bases). This CDR3 region has 16 residues. Trimming took off 3 bases at V and 6 bases at J, with 18 bases between the two ends. Germline values: CDR1 SGDLS, CDR2 YYNGEE.